These 27 T cell receptor beta chains originate from one sample sequenced in a study of identical twins. TCRdb fed the 5' RACE reads into MiXCR, producing one record per CDR3 protein. The sample carries about 430,000 distinct CDR3 sequences, around 20% recorded once. The sample taken for sequencing was naive T cells sorted from blood. These receptors all come from a man aged 50 to 59 in good health.

This clonotype was picked up a small number of times. The chain recombines TRBV7-2 with TRBJ2-3; 9 nucleotides align to TRBD2. Germline V gives CDR1 SGHTA, CDR2 FQGNSA. V trimming: 5 bases; J trimming: 6 bases; junction bases outside the gene matches: 9. This CDR3 contains 15 residues. The CDR3 loop is CASSPGLAGSDTQYF. CDR3 coding DNA: TGTGCCAGCAGCCCGGGACTAGCAGGTTCCGATACGCAGTATTTT. The full variable domain, with the rest looked up from reference TRBV7-2 and TRBJ2-3, is GAGVSQSPSNKVTEKGKDVELRCDPISGHTALYWYRQSLGQGLEFLIYFQGNSAPDKSGLPSDRFSAERTGGSVSTLTIQRTQQEDSAVYLCASSPGLAGSDTQYFGPGTRLTVL.

At least ten counts were recorded for this clonotype. The chain recombines TRBV21-1 with TRBJ1-2; the D segment call TRBD1 is taken from the table without a DNA check. TRBV21-1 has pseudogene status. The CDR3 has 15 residues. CDR3 protein: CASSVSPRAPHGYTF. The CDR3 coding sequence is TGTGCCAGCAGTGTATCCCCCCGGGCACCGCATGGCTACACCTTC.

The V and J genes are TRBV7-6 and TRBJ2-1; 7 bases map to TRBD2. Germline CDR1 and CDR2: SGHVS and FNYEAQ. The CDR3 spans 16 residues. V shed 1 base, J shed 3 bases, and the junction held 6 bases outside the gene matches. The CDR3 loop reads CASSLVASGVYNEQFF. As DNA, the CDR3 is TGTGCCAGCAGCTTAGTGGCTAGCGGAGTCTACAATGAGCAGTTCTTC.

The J gene is TRBJ1-2, the V gene TRBV24-1, with TRBD1 as a possible D gene (5 bases). The CDR3 loop spans 14 amino acids. The ends were cut back, 5 bases at V and 0 bases at J, with 9 bases in the middle. CDR1 and CDR2 from the germline V gene are KGHDR and SFDVKD. The CDR3 region has the DNA TGTGCCACCAGTGCCCCGGGGGCTAACTATGGCTACACCTTC. Translated, it gives CATSAPGANYGYTF.

This clonotype occurred a few times. This chain links TRBV19 with TRBJ1-5, with 8 bases aligning to TRBD1. The CDR3 is 16 residues long. From germline, CDR1 is LNHDA and CDR2 SQIVND (reference sequence). V dropped 5 bases and J dropped 0; count of bases not matched to a gene: 6. The CDR3 region has the DNA TGTGCCAGTAGTTCCCGGACAGGGCCTAGCAATCAGCCCCAGCATTTT. It encodes CASSSRTGPSNQPQHF.

This clonotype was observed many times. The rearrangement links TRBV24-1 to TRBJ2-1; a weak D match, TRBD2 (6 bases). V lost 11 bases, J lost 8 bases, and 15 bases lay in between. This CDR3 region has 12 residues. Germline values: CDR1 KGHDR, CDR2 SFDVKD. Written as DNA, the CDR3 is TGTGCCAGCGCCTCAGGGAGGCATGAGCAGTTCTTC. It yields the protein CASASGRHEQFF.

The rearrangement joins TRBV5-1 to TRBJ1-5; D ambiguous. Germline CDR1 SGHRS, CDR2 YFSETQ. V lost 4 bases and J lost 4, with 12 bases in between. This CDR3 contains 14 residues. The CDR3 sequence: CASSPGEVNQPQHF. The CDR3, as DNA: TGCGCCAGCAGCCCCGGGGAGGTTAATCAGCCCCAGCATTTT.

This clonotype was recorded many times. V and J are TRBV4-1 and TRBJ2-7; TRBD1 might be the D (5 bases). Germline values: CDR1 MGHRA, CDR2 YSYEKL. V was shortened by 4 bases and J by 3 bases, with 13 bases between the two germline ends. The CDR3 length is 14 residues. CDR3 region: CASSPSAGNYEQYF. Written as DNA, the CDR3 is TGCGCCAGCAGCCCCTCCGCAGGGAACTACGAGCAGTACTTC.

V gene TRBV6-7 combines with J gene TRBJ2-3, with D perhaps matching TRBD1 or TRBD2 (5 bases each). TRBV6-7 is treated as an ORF (open reading frame) with a function not yet certain. V lost 5 bases and J 1 base, leaving 13 bases between the germline ends. The CDR3 runs to 15 residues. The CDR3 DNA reads TGTGCCAGCAGTCCCCCCCGGGGACGCACAGATACGCAGTATTTT. Translation gives CASSPPRGRTDTQYF.

There are many counts of this clonotype. For the CDR3, the DNA is TGTGCCAGCAGCGTATCAGGGTTGGGTACCGGGGAGCTGTTTTTT. It yields the protein CASSVSGLGTGELFF. V gene TRBV9 combines with J gene TRBJ2-2; D is perhaps TRBD1 (5 bases). This CDR3 is built from 15 residues. Germline V gives CDR1 SGDLS, CDR2 YYNGEE. V was cut by 1 base and J by 5 bases, with 12 bases left in between.

This clonotype has a handful of counts. The V call is TRBV20-1, the J call TRBJ2-1; no clear D. Trimming took 0 bases from V and 8 from J, leaving 11 bases between them. CDR1 and CDR2 from the germline V gene are DFQATT and SNEGSKA (reference sequence). This CDR3 comprises 13 residues. The CDR3 nucleotides read TGCAGTGCTAGAGATTCTGGCGAGGATGAGCAGTTCTTC. As protein: CSARDSGEDEQFF.

In nucleotides, the CDR3 is TGTGCCATCAGGGACTTTAGCGGGAGAAGGACCGGGGAGCTGTTTTTT. It encodes CAIRDFSGRRTGELFF. This chain uses TRBV10-3 with TRBJ2-2, with 9 bases aligning to TRBD2. Per the germline V gene, CDR1 is ENHRY and CDR2 is SYGVKD. CDR3 length equals 16 residues. J gave up 5 bases and V 6 bases, and 10 bases lay outside the gene matches.

This chain connects TRBV4-2 to TRBJ2-1; D not certain. This CDR3 is built from 17 residues. Germline CDR1 LGHNA, CDR2 YNFKEQ. Trimming left V 1 base short and J 0 bases short, with 13 bases between. The CDR3 loop reads CASSQGQGASSYNEQFF. Here the CDR3 DNA reads TGTGCCAGCAGCCAAGGCCAAGGAGCGAGCTCCTACAATGAGCAGTTCTTC.

The V gene is TRBV7-2, the J gene TRBJ1-6; no firm D call. The germline V and J ends were trimmed by 6 bases and 7 bases, with 13 bases remaining between them. Germline loops: CDR1 SGHTA, CDR2 FQGNSA. The CDR3 sequence is 14 residues long. The CDR3 region is CASRGWYGNSPLHF. The CDR3 DNA sequence: TGTGCCAGCAGGGGGTGGTATGGGAATTCACCCCTCCACTTT. Full variable domain (missing parts from reference TRBV7-2 and TRBJ1-6): GAGVSQSPSNKVTEKGKDVELRCDPISGHTALYWYRQSLGQGLEFLIYFQGNSAPDKSGLPSDRFSAERTGGSVSTLTIQRTQQEDSAVYLCASRGWYGNSPLHFGNGTRLTVT.

This clonotype appeared a few times. The chain has TRBV27 and TRBJ1-2, with 9 bases lining up with TRBD1. The CDR3 is 14 amino acids. V trimming: 4 bases; J trimming: 8 bases; junction bases outside the gene matches: 8. Looked up from germline, CDR1 is MNHEY and CDR2 is SMNVEV (reference sequence). CDR3 bases: TGTGCCAGCAGTTCACCCGGGACAGGGAGCGGCTACACCTTC. Protein sequence: CASSSPGTGSGYTF.

The DNA for the CDR3 is TGCAGTGTCAAGGACAGCACTGAAGCTTTCTTT. Its translation is CSVKDSTEAFF. The rearrangement uses TRBV20-1 and TRBJ1-1, with D tentatively TRBD1 (6 bases). The germline V and J ends were trimmed by 7 bases and 4 bases, with 10 bases remaining between them. The CDR3 covers 11 residues. Germline V CDR1 and CDR2: DFQATT, SNEGSKA (reference sequence).

This clonotype came up a few times. The chain is built from TRBV5-6 and TRBJ2-2; 14 nucleotides line up with TRBD2. Germline CDR1 reads SGHDT; CDR2 reads YYEEEE. V shed 5 bases and J 2 bases; nucleotides not matched to a gene: 5. The CDR3 is 17 residues long. CDR3: CASSFGLAGGNTGELFF. DNA for the CDR3: TGTGCCAGCAGTTTTGGACTAGCGGGAGGCAACACCGGGGAGCTGTTTTTT.

This clonotype was observed a few times. V gene TRBV7-8 combines with J gene TRBJ2-2, with 7 bases aligning to TRBD2. The CDR3 has 15 amino acids. V trimming: 3 bases; J trimming: 4 bases; junction bases outside the gene matches: 5. Per the germline V gene, CDR1 is SGHVS and CDR2 is FQNEAQ. CDR3 nucleotide sequence: TGTGCCAGCAGCTTCAGCGGCGGGAGCACCGGGGAGCTGTTTTTT. Its protein product is CASSFSGGSTGELFF.

This clonotype was counted ten times or more. The CDR3 bases are TGTGCCAGCAGTTTACTGGGACTAGCACGAATCGCCTACAATGAGCAGTTCTTC. Translated, it gives CASSLLGLARIAYNEQFF. This chain connects TRBV27 to TRBJ2-1, with TRBD2 matching 9 bases. Germline V gives CDR1 MNHEY, CDR2 SMNVEV (reference sequence). The CDR3 contains 18 residues. Trimming removed 2 bases from V and 2 bases from J; junction bases left unmatched: 10.

The chain carries TRBV6-5 and TRBJ2-5, with TRBD1 identical over 8 bases. V was clipped by 0 bases and J by 4 bases; unmatched bases: 4. Germline values: CDR1 MNHEY, CDR2 SVGAGI. The CDR3 is 15 residues long. The CDR3 DNA reads TGTGCCAGCAGTTACTCGCCAGGGGGCTCAGAGACCCAGTACTTC. It encodes CASSYSPGGSETQYF.

The V and J genes are TRBV6-2 or TRBV6-3 and TRBJ2-2, with TRBD2 identical over 11 bases. The V and J ends lost 5 bases and 5 bases, in that order; junction bases with no gene match: 4. Germline assignment: CDR1 MNHEY and CDR2 SVGEGT. The CDR3 runs 15 residues. CDR3 loop: CASSPTSGTTGELFF. In DNA, the CDR3 is TGTGCCAGCAGTCCGACTAGCGGGACGACCGGGGAGCTGTTTTTT.

This clonotype was seen more than once but under ten times. The chain uses TRBV6-2 or TRBV6-3 and TRBJ1-6, with no clear D. Trimming pared 5 bases from V and 8 bases from J, leaving 10 bases between. The CDR3 covers 13 residues. Germline CDR1 MNHEY, CDR2 SVGEGT. The DNA of the CDR3 is TGTGCCAGCAGTACCAGGTTGGATTCACCCCTCCACTTT. It specifies CASSTRLDSPLHF.

This clonotype was counted many times. This sequence joins TRBV4-3 and TRBJ2-7; D is unresolved. CDR1 and CDR2 from the germline V gene are LGHNA and YSLEER. The CDR3 is 14 residues long. V was trimmed by 0 bases and J by 6 bases, leaving 12 bases between them. The CDR3 DNA sequence: TGCGCCAGCAGCCAAGAAGGCCCCGGGCCCGAGCAGTACTTC. As protein: CASSQEGPGPEQYF.

The rearrangement joins TRBV7-6 to TRBJ2-1; TRBD1 agrees at 7 bases. The CDR3 length is 15 residues. Germline CDR1 and CDR2: SGHVS and FNYEAQ. Trimming at V came to 5 bases and at J to 6 bases, leaving 10 bases not matched to a gene. This CDR3 is CASSPAGQVRNEQFF. The CDR3 DNA reads TGTGCCAGCAGCCCAGCCGGACAGGTCCGCAATGAGCAGTTCTTC.

This clonotype was counted ten times or more. The V gene is TRBV5-1, the J gene TRBJ2-7, with 9 bases lining up with TRBD1. Germline V gene sequence: CDR1 SGHRS, CDR2 YFSETQ. Trimming cost V 3 bases and J 0 bases; bases outside gene matches: 4. This CDR3 region has 15 residues. CDR3 sequence (DNA): TGCGCCAGCAGCTACGGACAGGGGTCCTCCTACGAGCAGTACTTC. As protein: CASSYGQGSSYEQYF.

The CDR3 DNA is TGTGCCAGCAGTATCCTTCGACAGGGGGCTTTGTACACTGAAGCTTTCTTT. It yields the protein CASSILRQGALYTEAFF. The genes are TRBV28 and TRBJ1-1; 10 bases agree with TRBD1. Germline CDR1 MDHEN, CDR2 SYDVKM. The CDR3 is 17 residues long. The junction had 12 bases not matched to a gene; V was cut back by 5 bases and J by 3 bases. The entire variable domain, with the rest obtained from reference TRBV28 and TRBJ1-1, is as follows: DVKVTQSSRYLVKRTGEKVFLECVQDMDHENMFWYRQDPGLGLRLIYFSYDVKMKEKGDIPEGYSVSREKKERFSLILESASTNQTSMYLCASSILRQGALYTEAFFGQGTRLTVV.

Ten or more counts support this clonotype. This sequence joins TRBV29-1 and TRBJ1-2; 7 bases align to TRBD1. V shed 3 bases, J shed 2 bases, and the junction held 0 bases outside the gene matches. The germline V gene has CDR1 SQVTM and CDR2 ANQGSEA. The length of the CDR3 is 12 residues. The CDR3 protein is CSVEGQNYGYTF. The DNA for the CDR3 is TGCAGCGTTGAGGGACAGAACTATGGCTACACCTTC.